This TCR beta chain was recorded in a study of blood T cell repertoires in COVID-19. For the study at large: Spain, Italy and the United States supplied samples that represented acute and convalescent COVID-19. T cells, B-cell-depleted T cells, or PBMCs provided the cDNA or gDNA that served as material.

Measured with immunoSEQ multiplex PCR; TCRdb has only the in-frame clones, and not every one. The table lists 200,000 to 250,000 clones, about 94% of them singletons. Germline trimming cut 2 bases from V and 10 bases from J; bases unmatched to any gene: 6. The CDR3 loop spans 14 amino acids. CDR1 and CDR2 from the germline V gene are SGHNT and YYREEE (reference sequence). The sample comprised peripheral blood. The gene calls are TRBV5-4 and TRBJ1-6, with 7 bases lining up with TRBD1. The clonotype originates from a man aged 55 to 69 with COVID-19, enrolled during active disease. The CDR3 sequence: CASSFPDRDSPLHF. DNA for the CDR3: TGTGCCAGCAGCTTCCCCGACAGGGACTCACCCCTCCACTTT.